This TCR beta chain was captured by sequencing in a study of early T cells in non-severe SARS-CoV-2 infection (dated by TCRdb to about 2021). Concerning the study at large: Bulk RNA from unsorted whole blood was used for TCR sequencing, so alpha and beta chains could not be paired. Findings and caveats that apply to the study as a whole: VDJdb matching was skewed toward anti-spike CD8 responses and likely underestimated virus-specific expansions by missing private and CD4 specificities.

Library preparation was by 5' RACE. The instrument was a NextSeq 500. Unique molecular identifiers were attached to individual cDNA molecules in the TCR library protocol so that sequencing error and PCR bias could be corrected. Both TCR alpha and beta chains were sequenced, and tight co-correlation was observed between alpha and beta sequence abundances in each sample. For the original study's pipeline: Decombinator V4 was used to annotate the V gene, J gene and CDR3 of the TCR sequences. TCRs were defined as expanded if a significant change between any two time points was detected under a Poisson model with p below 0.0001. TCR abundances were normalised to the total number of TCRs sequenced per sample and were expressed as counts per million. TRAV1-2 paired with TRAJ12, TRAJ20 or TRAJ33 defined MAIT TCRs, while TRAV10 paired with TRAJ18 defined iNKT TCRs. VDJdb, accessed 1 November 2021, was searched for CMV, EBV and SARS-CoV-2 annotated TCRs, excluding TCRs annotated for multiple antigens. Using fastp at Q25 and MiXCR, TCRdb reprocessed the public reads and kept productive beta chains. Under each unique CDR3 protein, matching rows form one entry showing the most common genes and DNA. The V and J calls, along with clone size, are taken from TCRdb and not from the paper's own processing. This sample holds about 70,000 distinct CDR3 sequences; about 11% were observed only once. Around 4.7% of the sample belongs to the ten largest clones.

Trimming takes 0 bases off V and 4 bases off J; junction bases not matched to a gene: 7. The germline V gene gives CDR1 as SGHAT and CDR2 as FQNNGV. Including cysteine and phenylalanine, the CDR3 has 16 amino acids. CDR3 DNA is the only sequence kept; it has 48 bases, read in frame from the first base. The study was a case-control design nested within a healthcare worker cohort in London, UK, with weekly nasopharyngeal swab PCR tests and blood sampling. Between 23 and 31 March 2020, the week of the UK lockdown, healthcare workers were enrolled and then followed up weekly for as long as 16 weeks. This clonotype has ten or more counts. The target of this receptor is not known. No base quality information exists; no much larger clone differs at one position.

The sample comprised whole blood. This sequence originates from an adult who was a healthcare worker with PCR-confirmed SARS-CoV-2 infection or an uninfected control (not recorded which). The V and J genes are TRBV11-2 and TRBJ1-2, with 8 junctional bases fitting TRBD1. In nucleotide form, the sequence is TGTGCCAGCAGCTTAGAGTACGCAGGGGGCTTCTATGGCTACACCTTC. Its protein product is CASSLEYAGGFYGYTF.